One and the same sample provided the 14 T cell receptor beta chains below, sequenced in a study of cytomegalovirus exposure and HLA in healthy donors. Vbeta (60) and Jbeta (13) primers were used in the PCR. Assay: immunoSEQ multiplex PCR; the TCRdb copy retains only in-frame clones and omits some. The sample carries roughly 150,000 clones, about four fifths recorded once. Sequencing was performed on PBMCs. Every receptor here comes from a male donor in good health and CMV-seronegative.

A few counts support this clone. This chain joins TRBV5-6 and TRBJ2-7, with D possibly being TRBD1 (6 bases). The CDR3 totals 13 residues. The V gene's germline CDR1 is SGHDT and CDR2 YYEEEE. V was shortened by 2 bases and J by 6 bases, with 12 bases between the two germline ends. Here the CDR3 DNA reads TGTGCCAGCAGCTTCCGACAGGTGGGCGAGCAGTACTTC. Translation: CASSFRQVGEQYF.

CDR3: CAWSTTGANTIYF. CDR3 sequence (DNA): TGTGCCTGGAGTACCACAGGGGCCAACACCATATATTTT. The chain carries TRBV30 and TRBJ1-3; 7 bases agree with TRBD1. Germline assignment: CDR1 GTSNPN and CDR2 SVGIG (reference sequence). Trimming removed 2 bases from V and 7 bases from J; junction bases left unmatched: 5. The CDR3 has 13 amino acids.

This clone is a singleton in its sample. The chain combines TRBV5-5 with TRBJ2-3; 10 bases map to TRBD2. Germline loops: CDR1 SGHKS, CDR2 YYEKEE (reference sequence). The CDR3 contains 17 residues. J was trimmed by 5 bases and V by 0 bases; bases with no gene match: 9. DNA of the CDR3: TGTGCCAGCAGCTTGGCGGGACTAGCGTATGACGGAGATACGCAGTATTTT. Translated: CASSLAGLAYDGDTQYF.

This clone was seen more than once but under ten times. V is TRBV11-2 and J is TRBJ1-1, with D hard to call. Trimming took 4 bases from V and 1 from J, leaving 10 bases between them. Looked up from germline, CDR1 is SGHAT and CDR2 is FQNNGV. This CDR3 region has 14 residues. CDR3 DNA: TGTGCCAGCAGCTCGGTACGTGGGAACACTGAAGCTTTCTTT. Residues: CASSSVRGNTEAFF.

This sequence joins TRBV7-3 and TRBJ2-1, with 8 bases fitting TRBD2. CDR3 length: 15 amino acids. The germline V gene has CDR1 SGHTA and CDR2 FQGTGA. After removal of 2 bases from V and 2 bases from J, the junction contained 2 bases not matched to a gene. Here the CDR3 reads CASSLDSGTYNEQFF. In DNA form, the CDR3 reads TGTGCCAGCAGCTTAGATAGCGGGACCTACAATGAGCAGTTCTTC.

This clone appeared a few times. The rearrangement joins TRBV27 to TRBJ2-1; possibly TRBD2 for D (6 bases). V was clipped by 4 bases and J by 2 bases, with 12 bases between them. CDR1 and CDR2 (germline): MNHEY, SMNVEV (reference sequence). This CDR3 is 15 amino acids long. The CDR3 DNA follows: TGTGCCAGCAGTTCCGGGACTCCAACCTACAATGAGCAGTTCTTC. Translation: CASSSGTPTYNEQFF.

This chain joins TRBV27 and TRBJ2-5; D call uncertain. The CDR3 covers 14 residues. Germline V gene sequence: CDR1 MNHEY, CDR2 SMNVEV (reference sequence). Trimming removed 3 bases from V and 5 bases from J, with 13 bases in between. The CDR3 loop is CASSFWAGGETQYF. The DNA of the CDR3 is TGTGCCAGCAGTTTCTGGGCAGGTGGCGAGACCCAGTACTTC.

Concerning this clone itself: One end of the junction does not line up with germline, which may come from a read error. Here the CDR3 reads CASSPQGAEKFF. DNA for the CDR3: TGCGCCAGCAGCCCTCAGGGGGCTGAGAAGTTCTTC. The chain joins TRBV5-1 to TRBJ2-1; 8 nucleotides match TRBD1. Germline V gene data show CDR1 as SGHRS and CDR2 as YFSETQ. This CDR3 is 12 amino acids long.

The V gene is TRBV27, the J gene TRBJ1-2; TRBD1 matches at 11 bases. The germline CDR1 and CDR2 sequences are MNHEY and SMNVEV (reference sequence). V shed 2 bases and J 3 bases; nucleotides not matched to a gene: 2. This CDR3 is 15 amino acids long. Here the CDR3 DNA reads TGTGCCAGCAGTTTAAGGGGACAGGGGGACTATGGCTACACCTTC. This codes for CASSLRGQGDYGYTF.

This clone was seen only a few times. This chain joins TRBV5-4 and TRBJ2-1; D not certain. CDR1 is SGHNT and CDR2 is YYREEE in the germline V gene (reference sequence). The CDR3 is 14 amino acids. Trimming pared 2 bases from V and 0 bases from J, leaving 6 bases between. The CDR3 sequence: CASSFTSSYNEQFF. CDR3 sequence (DNA): TGTGCCAGCAGCTTCACCAGCTCCTACAATGAGCAGTTCTTC.

The chain combines TRBV27 with TRBJ2-3, with D possibly matching TRBD2 (5 bases). V lost 3 bases and J lost 0, with 16 bases in between. The germline gives CDR1 MNHEY, CDR2 SMNVEV (reference sequence). This CDR3 region has 17 residues. CDR3 protein: CASSFRVGRSSTDTQYF. CDR3 DNA sequence: TGTGCCAGCAGTTTTAGGGTGGGGAGATCTAGCACAGATACGCAGTATTTT.

To note about this clone: Sequence at one end of the junction differs from germline and may be a read error. The chain joins TRBV11-2 to TRBJ1-1; the D is unclear. The CDR3 covers 13 residues. Germline V gene sequence: CDR1 SGHAT, CDR2 FQNNGV. DNA for the CDR3: TGTGCCAGCAGCTTAGGTCTTGGAGTTGAAGCTTTTTTT. This translates into CASSLGLGVEAFF.

Details on this clone: In the same sample, other DNA sequences code for this CDR3. This chain links TRBV27 with TRBJ2-7; TRBD2 might be the D (6 bases). The V gene lost 3 bases and the J gene lost 4 bases, with 10 bases spanning the gap. Germline assignment: CDR1 MNHEY and CDR2 SMNVEV (reference sequence). This CDR3 is 13 amino acids long. The DNA of the CDR3 is TGTGCCAGCAGTTTTACGGCGGGGTACGAGCAGTACTTC. Residues: CASSFTAGYEQYF.

The chain joins TRBV18 to TRBJ2-2; a weak D match, TRBD2 (5 bases). V was cut by 5 bases and J by 4 bases, with 11 bases left in between. The CDR3 is 14 residues long. CDR1 KGHSH and CDR2 LQKENI come from the germline V gene. The DNA of the CDR3 is TGTGCCAGCTCAGAGGGAGAACTCACCGGGGAGCTGTTTTTT. Translated: CASSEGELTGELFF.